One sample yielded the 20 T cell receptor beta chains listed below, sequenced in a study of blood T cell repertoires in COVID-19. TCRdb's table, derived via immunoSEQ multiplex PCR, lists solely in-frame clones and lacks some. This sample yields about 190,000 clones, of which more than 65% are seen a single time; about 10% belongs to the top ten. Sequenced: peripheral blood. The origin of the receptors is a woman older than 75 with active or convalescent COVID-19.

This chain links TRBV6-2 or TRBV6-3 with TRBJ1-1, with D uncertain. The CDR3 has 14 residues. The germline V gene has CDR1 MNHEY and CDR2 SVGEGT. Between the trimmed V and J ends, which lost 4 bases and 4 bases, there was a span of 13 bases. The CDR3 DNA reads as TGTGCCAGCAGTTGGCTACAGAGTGGCACTGAAGCTTTCTTT. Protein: CASSWLQSGTEAFF.

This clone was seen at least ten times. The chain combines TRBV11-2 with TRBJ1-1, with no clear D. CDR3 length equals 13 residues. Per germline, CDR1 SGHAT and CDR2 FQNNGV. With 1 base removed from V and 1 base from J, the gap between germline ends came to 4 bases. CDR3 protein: CASSLARNTEAFF. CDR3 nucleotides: TGTGCCAGCAGCTTAGCTAGGAACACTGAAGCTTTCTTT.

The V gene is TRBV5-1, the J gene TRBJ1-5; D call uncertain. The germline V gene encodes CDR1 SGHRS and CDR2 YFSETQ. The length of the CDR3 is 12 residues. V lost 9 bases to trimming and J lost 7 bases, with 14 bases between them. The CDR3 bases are TGCGCCACCGTACAGTGCGAGCAGCCCCAGCATTTT. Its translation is CATVQCEQPQHF.

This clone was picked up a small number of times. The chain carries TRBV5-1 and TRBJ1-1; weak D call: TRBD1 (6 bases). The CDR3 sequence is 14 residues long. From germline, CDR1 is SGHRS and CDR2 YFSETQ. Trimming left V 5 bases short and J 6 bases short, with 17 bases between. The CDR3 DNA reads TGCGCCAGCAGATCCGGGACGGGACATTCTGAAGCTTTCTTT. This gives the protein CASRSGTGHSEAFF.

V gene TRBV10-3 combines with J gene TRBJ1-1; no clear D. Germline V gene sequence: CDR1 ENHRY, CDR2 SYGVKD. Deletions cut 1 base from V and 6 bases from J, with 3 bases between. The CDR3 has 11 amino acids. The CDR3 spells CAISEFAEAFF. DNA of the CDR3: TGTGCCATCAGTGAGTTCGCTGAAGCTTTCTTT.

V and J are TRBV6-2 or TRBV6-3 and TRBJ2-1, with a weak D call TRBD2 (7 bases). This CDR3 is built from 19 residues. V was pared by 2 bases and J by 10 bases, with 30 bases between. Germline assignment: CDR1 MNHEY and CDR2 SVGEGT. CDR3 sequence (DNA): TGTGCCAGCAGTTACGTCCAGGGGACCTCGGCGGGGGTGACCTGGGAGCAGTTCTTC. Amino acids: CASSYVQGTSAGVTWEQFF.

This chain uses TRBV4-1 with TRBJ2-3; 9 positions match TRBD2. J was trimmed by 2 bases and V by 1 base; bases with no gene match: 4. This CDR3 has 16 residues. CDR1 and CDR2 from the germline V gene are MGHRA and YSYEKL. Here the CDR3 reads CASSQALAGYTDTQYF. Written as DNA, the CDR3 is TGCGCCAGCAGCCAAGCGCTAGCGGGGTACACAGATACGCAGTATTTT.

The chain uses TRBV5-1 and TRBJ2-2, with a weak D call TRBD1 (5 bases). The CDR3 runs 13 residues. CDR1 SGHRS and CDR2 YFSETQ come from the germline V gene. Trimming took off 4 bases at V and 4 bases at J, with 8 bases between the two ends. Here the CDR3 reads CASSQGGTGELFF. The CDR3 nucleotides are TGCGCCAGCAGCCAGGGTGGCACCGGGGAGCTGTTTTTT.

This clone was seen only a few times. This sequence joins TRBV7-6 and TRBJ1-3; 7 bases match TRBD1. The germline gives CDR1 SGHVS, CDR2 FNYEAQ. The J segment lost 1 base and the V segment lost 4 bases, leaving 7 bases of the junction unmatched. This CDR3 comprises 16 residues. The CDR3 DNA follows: TGTGCCAGCAGCTCGCGGGACAGTAGGTCTGGAAACACCATATATTTT. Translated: CASSSRDSRSGNTIYF.

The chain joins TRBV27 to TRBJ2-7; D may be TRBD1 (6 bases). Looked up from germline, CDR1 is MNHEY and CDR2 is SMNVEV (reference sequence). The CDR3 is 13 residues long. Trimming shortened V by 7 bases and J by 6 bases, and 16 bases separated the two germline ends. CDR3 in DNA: TGTGCCAGCAAGGGGACACGGGAACGCGAGCAGTACTTC. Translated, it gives CASKGTREREQYF.

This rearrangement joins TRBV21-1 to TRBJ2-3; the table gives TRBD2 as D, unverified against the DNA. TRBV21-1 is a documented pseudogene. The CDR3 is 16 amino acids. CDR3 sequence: CASSNLAARSTDTQYF. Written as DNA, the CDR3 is TGTGCCAGCAGCAATTTGGCGGCCCGTAGCACAGATACGCAGTATTTT.

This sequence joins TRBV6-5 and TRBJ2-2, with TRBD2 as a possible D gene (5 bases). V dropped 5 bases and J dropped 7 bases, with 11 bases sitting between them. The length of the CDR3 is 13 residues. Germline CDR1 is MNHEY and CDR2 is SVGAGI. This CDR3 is CASSLSGGGELFF. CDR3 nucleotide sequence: TGTGCCAGCAGTCTAAGCGGCGGCGGGGAGCTGTTTTTT.

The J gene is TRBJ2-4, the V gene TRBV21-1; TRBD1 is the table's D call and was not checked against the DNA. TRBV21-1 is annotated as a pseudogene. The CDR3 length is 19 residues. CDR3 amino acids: CASSKDRDRVQAAKNIQYF. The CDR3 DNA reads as TGTGCCAGCAGCAAAGACCGGGACAGGGTGCAGGCGGCCAAAAACATTCAGTACTTC.

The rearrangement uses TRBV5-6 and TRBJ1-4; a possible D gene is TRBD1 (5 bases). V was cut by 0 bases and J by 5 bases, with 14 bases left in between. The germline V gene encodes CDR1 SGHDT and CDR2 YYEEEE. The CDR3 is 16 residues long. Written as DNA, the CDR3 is TGTGCCAGCAGCTTGGCCGGGGGAAGAAGGAATGAAAAACTGTTTTTT. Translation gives CASSLAGGRRNEKLFF.

The CDR3 is CASSLLAGTGGYNEQFF. CDR3 sequence (DNA): TGTGCCAGCAGCTTATTGGCCGGGACAGGGGGCTACAATGAGCAGTTCTTC. The chain employs TRBV11-2 and TRBJ2-1; 11 positions match TRBD1. Per germline, CDR1 SGHAT and CDR2 FQNNGV. CDR3 length: 17 amino acids. Trimming removed 2 bases from V and 3 bases from J; junction bases left unmatched: 6.

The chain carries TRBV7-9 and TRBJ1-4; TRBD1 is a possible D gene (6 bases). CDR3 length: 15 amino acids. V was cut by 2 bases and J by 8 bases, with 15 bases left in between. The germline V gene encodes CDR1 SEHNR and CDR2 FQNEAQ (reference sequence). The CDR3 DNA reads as TGTGCCAGCAGCTTACCCAAGGGGGTTGAGGAAAAACTGTTTTTT. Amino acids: CASSLPKGVEEKLFF. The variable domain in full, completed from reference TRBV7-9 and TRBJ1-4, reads DTGVSQNPRHKITKRGQNVTFRCDPISEHNRLYWYRQTLGQGPEFLTYFQNEAQLEKSRLLSDRFSAERPKGSFSTLEIQRTEQGDSAMYLCASSLPKGVEEKLFFGSGTQLSVL.

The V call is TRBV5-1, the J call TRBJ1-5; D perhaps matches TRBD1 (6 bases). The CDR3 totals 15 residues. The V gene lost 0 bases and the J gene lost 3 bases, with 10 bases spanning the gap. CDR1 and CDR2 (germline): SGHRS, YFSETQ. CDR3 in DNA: TGCGCCAGCAGCTTGGGGACAGAGAACAATCAGCCCCAGCATTTT. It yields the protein CASSLGTENNQPQHF.

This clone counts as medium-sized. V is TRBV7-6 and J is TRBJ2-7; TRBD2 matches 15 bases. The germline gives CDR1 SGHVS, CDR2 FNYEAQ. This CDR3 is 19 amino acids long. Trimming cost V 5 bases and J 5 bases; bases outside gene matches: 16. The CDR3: CASSRPAGGTSGRFDEQYF. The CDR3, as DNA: TGTGCCAGCAGCCGTCCGGCAGGAGGGACTAGCGGGAGGTTCGACGAGCAGTACTTC.

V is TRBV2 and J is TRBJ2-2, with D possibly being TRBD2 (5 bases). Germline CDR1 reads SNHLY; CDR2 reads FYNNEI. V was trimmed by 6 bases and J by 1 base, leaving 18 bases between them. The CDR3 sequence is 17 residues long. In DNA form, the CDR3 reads TGTGCCAGCAGGCCCGCGAGGCGCGGAGGGAACACCGGGGAGCTGTTTTTT. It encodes CASRPARRGGNTGELFF.

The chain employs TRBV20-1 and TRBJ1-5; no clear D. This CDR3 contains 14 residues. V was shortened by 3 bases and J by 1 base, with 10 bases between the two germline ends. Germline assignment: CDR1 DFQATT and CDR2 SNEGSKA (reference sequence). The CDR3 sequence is CSASRQASNQPQHF. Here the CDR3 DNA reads TGCAGTGCTAGTCGGCAGGCCAGCAATCAGCCCCAGCATTTT.